Each of the 7 T cell receptor beta chains below was sequenced from the same sample in a study of molecular identifiers for immune sequencing clone quantification. TCRdb processed the PCR reads anew with MiXCR; each CDR3 protein has one entry. The profile shows about 640,000 distinct CDR3 sequences, about 20% of them singletons. Sequenced sample: naive CD8+ T cells from blood, with Jurkat cell RNA spiked in. Subset reported: FACS-sorted CD8+CD4-CCR7+CD45RA+ naive T cells. The receptors here all came from a human donor in good health. Some libraries in this study had Jurkat cell RNA spiked in.

This clonotype showed up just a few times. A read error may be the cause here, since a much bigger clone is one base away. V gene TRBV4-3 combines with J gene TRBJ1-3; D call uncertain. The CDR3 contains 16 residues. Germline V gene data show CDR1 as LGHNA and CDR2 as YSLEER. In nucleotides, the CDR3 is TGCGCCAGCAGCCAAGACTGGAGTTCCGCTGGAACCACCATATATTTT. This translates into CASSQDWSSAGTTIYF.

To note about this clonotype: A much bigger clone sits one base away, suggesting this may be a read error. The chain employs TRBV4-3 and TRBJ1-1; TRBD1 matches 9 bases. Germline V lookup: CDR1 LGHNA, CDR2 YSLEER. This CDR3 has 15 residues. V dropped 1 base and J dropped 7; count of bases not matched to a gene: 7. The CDR3 DNA follows: TGCGCCAGCAGCCAAGCCACAGGGGGCGGCATTGAAGCTTTCTTT. Its protein is CASSQATGGGIEAFF.

Many counts were recorded for this clonotype. The chain joins TRBV7-2 to TRBJ2-7; 7 nucleotides align to TRBD2. V shed 0 bases and J 2 bases; nucleotides not matched to a gene: 4. CDR3 length equals 15 residues. The germline gives CDR1 SGHTA, CDR2 FQGNSA. The DNA of the CDR3 is TGTGCCAGCAGCTTAGCTCCGGGGACTACCTACGAGCAGTACTTC. This gives the protein CASSLAPGTTYEQYF.

In its sample, this clonotype was seen many times. The genes are TRBV4-2 and TRBJ1-5; no clear D. This CDR3 comprises 14 residues. The V gene lost 0 bases and the J gene lost 4 bases, with 7 bases spanning the gap. The germline CDR1 and CDR2 sequences are LGHNA and YNFKEQ. The CDR3 DNA follows: TGTGCCAGCAGCCAAGATCTCCTGAATCAGCCCCAGCATTTT. Translation: CASSQDLLNQPQHF.

At least ten counts were recorded for this clonotype. This chain joins TRBV2 and TRBJ2-1, with D perhaps matching TRBD2 (6 bases). From germline, CDR1 is SNHLY and CDR2 FYNNEI. The germline V and J ends were trimmed by 7 bases and 4 bases, with 14 bases remaining between them. The CDR3 is 14 residues long. For the CDR3, the DNA is TGTGCCAGCACAGATAGCGGAGGGTACAATGAGCAGTTCTTC. It specifies CASTDSGGYNEQFF.

As concerns this clonotype: With a much larger clone just one base away, this may be a read error. The V call is TRBV19, the J call TRBJ1-1, with D perhaps TRBD1 (5 bases). V lost 6 bases and J lost 1, with 18 bases in between. Germline V gene lookup returns CDR1 LNHDA and CDR2 SQIVND (reference sequence). The CDR3 is 16 residues long. The CDR3 nucleotides are TGTGCCAGTAGGAGAGTATGGGACGCCAAGAACACTGAAGCTTTCTTT. Translating it yields CASRRVWDAKNTEAFF. Variable domain in full (rest from reference TRBV19 and TRBJ1-1): DGGITQSPKYLFRKEGQNVTLSCEQNLNHDAMYWYRQDPGQGLRLIYYSQIVNDFQKGDIAEGYSVSREKKESFPLTVTSAQKNPTAFYLCASRRVWDAKNTEAFFGQGTRLTVV.

This clonotype was observed a handful of times. The chain combines TRBV21-1 with TRBJ1-5; the table's D call, TRBD1, was not checked against the DNA. TRBV21-1 is an annotated pseudogene. This CDR3 is built from 20 residues. This CDR3 reads CASSNVGDREPLRCNQPQHF. The CDR3 DNA sequence: TGTGCCAGCAGCAACGTAGGGGACAGGGAGCCGCTACGGTGCAATCAGCCCCAGCATTTT.